Listed here is a single T cell receptor beta chain. No antigen is known for it. The input lacks base qualities; no much larger clone sits a single base away. The CDR3 regions of human TCRbeta chains were analyzed by immunosequencing. In the original analysis: TCRs in the repertoires were matched against a reference library of SARS-CoV-2-specific TCRs that had been generated with the MIRA antigen-specificity platform. Breadth was defined as the fraction of unique TCRs that were SARS-CoV-2-associated. Depth was defined as the fraction of total T cells that were SARS-CoV-2-associated. Each spike-specific TCR was assigned to its reactive spike region and to a CD4 or CD8 class using the MIRA data. Log10-transformed breadth and depth values were compared by one-way ANOVA with Sidak's multiple comparisons tests. What TCRdb holds here is the immuneACCESS table cut down to in-frame rearrangements. Part of the clones is not present; checked against another copy, under half of the missing clones reflect an unresolved V gene, and the others are unexplained. That table is the source of V, J and clone size, and D and trimming were worked out from the DNA. The sample table holds about 140,000 clones, of which 88% were seen once. Clones ranked in the top ten supply approximately 3% of the sample.

The sample's time point, from its label and the paper: about 28 days (+/-7) after the second vaccine dose. AZD1222 recipients with second doses at about 4 weeks or about 12 weeks were pooled, because spike-specific TCR depth and breadth did not differ between schedules. Vaccinee samples were obtained from the UK trials COV001 and COV002, which included a single-blind randomized controlled phase 2/3 trial of AZD1222 (ChAdOx1 nCoV-19) in healthy adults. For TCRbeta chain sequencing, PBMC samples from trial participants were taken at day 0 and at day 28 after the second dose. These data are taken from a study of T cell responses to AZD1222 COVID-19 vaccine (dated by TCRdb to the early 2020s). For the wider study: TCR sequencing was performed for about 250 trial participants, of whom around 210 were given two doses of AZD1222 and approximately 25 were given two doses of MenACWY control vaccine. Enrollment into the trials was organized by age into subgroups of 18-55, 56-69 and 70-plus years, and those subgroups contained about 160, 30 and 59 TCR-sequenced participants, respectively.

Broad study findings and their caveats: Epitopes outside the regions mutated in the B.1.351 and B.1.1.7 variants were reportedly recognized by nearly half of the unique spike-specific TCRs. The whole spike protein was spanned by vaccine-associated CD4 TCRs, and dominant responses were seen in regions 160-218 and 743-854. Participants were mostly white British and included more females than males, and it was suggested by the authors that clonal diversity may have been underestimated. Conclusions about previously exposed vaccinees are limited, since just 5 or 6 AZD1222 recipients were seropositive for SARS-CoV-2 at baseline. Because no day 14 peak-response samples were available, repertoires were characterized only after the peak T cell response. In the small 56-69-year group, the increase in depth fell short of significance, most likely because of low power. A significant rise in spike-specific TCR breadth and depth was observed after two AZD1222 doses relative to day 0 and relative to MenACWY recipients.

For this chain, trimming is 3 bases at the V end and 3 bases at the J end, and the number of junction bases without a gene match is 1. Measured from the cysteine to the phenylalanine, the CDR3 is 13 residues long. Solely the CDR3 DNA is kept, with 39 bases framed from the first base. The CDR1 and CDR2 encoded by the germline V gene are SNHLY and FYNNEI. Sequenced material: peripheral blood, taken 28 days after the second AZD1222 dose. The chain was built from TRBV2 and TRBJ1-1, with 7 bases matching TRBD1. The source of this sequence is an adult who received the AZD1222 COVID-19 vaccine. The DNA sequence is given as TGTGCCAGCAGTGATACAGGGGACACTGAAGCTTTCTTT. It translates to CASSDTGDTEAFF.